This record concerns one T cell receptor (beta chain) sequence. The V end lost 0 bases, the J end lost 4 bases, and 12 bases lay between the germline ends. Germline CDR1 reads MNHNY; CDR2 reads SVGAGI (reference sequence). This CDR3 spans 16 amino acids. This entry comes from a study of blood T cell repertoires in COVID-19. About the study: The origin of the acute and convalescent COVID-19 samples was the United States, Italy and Spain. T cells, B-cell-depleted T cells, or PBMCs provided the cDNA or gDNA that served as material.

Original processing methods: The assay estimated nucleated cells by amplifying reference gene primers. Only in-frame clones appear in the TCRdb table, and some are missing; sequencing was by immunoSEQ multiplex PCR. That table gives V, J and clone size, and the DNA gave D and trimming. This table has roughly 110,000 clones, approximately 84% appearing once. This sequence joins TRBV6-6 and TRBJ2-2, with D perhaps TRBD2 (6 bases). The sequenced sample was peripheral blood. The receptor was isolated from a woman aged 35 to 49 with acute or convalescent COVID-19. The CDR3 region is CASSYSTSRGTGELFF. The CDR3 coding sequence is TGTGCCAGCAGTTACTCGACTAGTCGGGGCACCGGGGAGCTGTTTTTT.